What follows are 32 T cell receptor beta chains derived from one specimen sequenced in a study of T cells expressing NK-cell markers. TCRdb reprocessed the 5' RACE reads, with one entry per CDR3 protein and no DNA. Its table lists approximately 460,000 distinct CDR3 sequences. Sample: blood T cells: a sorted CD56 or NKG2C T cell subset, CD4+ or CD8+ T cells, or bulk PBMC T cells (not recorded which). The receptors were sampled from a woman aged 18 to 75 in good health.

The genes are TRBV12-3 or TRBV12-4 and TRBJ2-3. The CDR3 extends over 12 amino acids. The CDR3 sequence is CASQGVTDTQYF.

The chain is built from TRBV6-2 or TRBV6-3 and TRBJ2-1; the TRBD2 assignment by TCRdb is unverifiable without DNA. This CDR3 spans 15 amino acids. The germline gives CDR1 MNHEY, CDR2 SVGEGT. CDR3 residues: CASSYVREGYNEQFF.

The rearrangement links TRBV12-3 or TRBV12-4 to TRBJ2-5; TCRdb's D call, TRBD1, is unchecked because there is no DNA. The CDR3 sequence is 12 residues long. The CDR3 sequence: CASRITGETQYF.

This sequence joins TRBV18 and TRBJ1-1. CDR1 is KGHSH and CDR2 is LQKENI in the germline V gene. CDR3 length: 13 amino acids. The CDR3 reads CASSPPLRGWAFF.

V usage is TRBV29-1 and J usage is TRBJ2-1; the D gene TCRdb calls, TRBD1, cannot be checked with no DNA. This CDR3 has 13 residues. Looked up from germline, CDR1 is SQVTM and CDR2 is ANQGSEA. CDR3 region: CSVPDRGGNEQFF.

J is TRBJ2-3 and V is TRBV12-3 or TRBV12-4; checking the TCRdb D call of TRBD2 is not possible without DNA. The CDR3 spans 16 residues. The CDR3 loop is CASRGLAGDSTDTQYF.

The V and J genes are TRBV20-1 and TRBJ1-1. Per the germline V gene, CDR1 is DFQATT and CDR2 is SNEGSKA (reference sequence). The CDR3 runs 12 residues. The CDR3 loop is CSAPKWNTEAFF.

The chain combines TRBV7-3 with TRBJ2-3; TCRdb selects TRBD2, and the lack of DNA leaves this call unchecked. CDR3 size: 15 residues. Germline loops: CDR1 SGHTA, CDR2 FQGTGA. The CDR3 here is CASSPSGGALDTQYF.

The rearrangement links TRBV7-2 to TRBJ1-4. CDR3 size: 14 residues. Looked up from germline, CDR1 is SGHTA and CDR2 is FQGNSA. The CDR3 here is CASSLMFGDEKLFF. Full variable domain (outside the CDR3, taken from reference TRBV7-2 and TRBJ1-4): GAGVSQSPSNKVTEKGKDVELRCDPISGHTALYWYRQSLGQGLEFLIYFQGNSAPDKSGLPSDRFSAERTGGSVSTLTIQRTQQEDSAVYLCASSLMFGDEKLFFGSGTQLSVL.

This CDR3 reads CASSFSGSNEKLFF. V and J are TRBV5-4 and TRBJ1-4; no DNA is available, so the TRBD1 call from TCRdb remains unchecked. The CDR3 covers 14 residues. CDR1 is SGHNT and CDR2 is YYREEE in the germline V gene (reference sequence).

This sequence joins TRBV12-3 or TRBV12-4 and TRBJ2-7; TCRdb picks TRBD1, but there is no DNA to check that call. This CDR3 comprises 13 residues. The CDR3 spells CASSSDRASEQYF.

The chain recombines TRBV29-1 with TRBJ1-2. Germline CDR1 SQVTM, CDR2 ANQGSEA. This CDR3 region has 14 residues. CDR3 sequence reads: CSVEETGSSYGYTF.

The V call is TRBV9, the J call TRBJ2-1; checking the TCRdb D call of TRBD2 is not possible without DNA. CDR3 length equals 15 residues. Germline values: CDR1 SGDLS, CDR2 YYNGEE. This CDR3 is CASSGVAGGYNEQFF.

V is TRBV7-2 and J is TRBJ1-2; the D call of TRBD1 rests on TCRdb alone, since no DNA is present to check it. There are 13 residues in the CDR3. Germline CDR1 is SGHTA and CDR2 is FQGNSA. The CDR3 reads CASSIGTAYGYTF.

The rearrangement joins TRBV7-3 to TRBJ2-5. Germline CDR1 is SGHTA and CDR2 is FQGTGA. The CDR3 consists of 13 residues. The CDR3 loop is CASSFGVQETQYF.

V and J are TRBV5-1 and TRBJ2-1; TCRdb gives TRBD1 as the D gene, but with no DNA this cannot be confirmed. The CDR3 consists of 13 residues. Germline CDR1 is SGHRS and CDR2 is YFSETQ. The chain's CDR3 is CASTETGGHEQFF.

The chain is built from TRBV12-3 or TRBV12-4 and TRBJ2-7; the TCRdb D gene call, TRBD1, has no DNA to confirm it. CDR3 length: 14 amino acids. This CDR3 reads CASTPGGVPYEQYF.

CDR3 residues: CASSLQGLPQETQYF. V is TRBV5-6 and J is TRBJ2-5; TCRdb picks TRBD1, but there is no DNA to check that call. Germline lookup yields CDR1 SGHDT and CDR2 YYEEEE. The length of the CDR3 is 15 residues. Looking up the rest from reference TRBV5-6 and TRBJ2-5 gives the full variable domain: DAGVTQSPTHLIKTRGQQVTLRCSPKSGHDTVSWYQQALGQGPQFIFQYYEEEERQRGNFPDRFSGHQFPNYSSELNVNALLLGDSALYLCASSLQGLPQETQYFGPGTRLLVL.

This chain joins TRBV28 and TRBJ2-2; the D call from TCRdb, TRBD1, cannot be confirmed without DNA. Per germline, CDR1 MDHEN and CDR2 SYDVKM. The CDR3 spans 16 residues. CDR3: CASSLTDSENTGELFF.

The J gene is TRBJ2-5, the V gene TRBV4-3. The CDR3 contains 15 residues. From germline, CDR1 is LGHNA and CDR2 YSLEER. CDR3 loop: CASSQDHVARETQYF.

This sequence joins TRBV18 and TRBJ2-7. Germline values: CDR1 KGHSH, CDR2 LQKENI. This CDR3 spans 11 amino acids. Here the CDR3 reads CASSPGYEQYF.

The chain employs TRBV18 and TRBJ2-1; TCRdb proposes TRBD1, but this gene call is untestable without DNA. The CDR3 is 14 residues long. CDR1 and CDR2 from the germline V gene are KGHSH and LQKENI. The CDR3 region is CASSRTGGLNEQFF.

The V and J genes are TRBV12-3 or TRBV12-4 and TRBJ2-6. This CDR3 has 14 residues. CDR3 in amino acids: CASQTLSGANVLTF.

The chain carries TRBV29-1 and TRBJ2-3; absent DNA, TCRdb's TRBD1 call cannot be checked. The CDR3 is 16 amino acids. Germline V gene data show CDR1 as SQVTM and CDR2 as ANQGSEA. CDR3 sequence reads: CSSPSGTGAYTDTQYF.

This rearrangement joins TRBV24-1 to TRBJ2-4; no DNA is available, so the TRBD1 call from TCRdb remains unchecked. The CDR3 is 15 residues long. The germline gives CDR1 KGHDR, CDR2 SFDVKD. The CDR3 sequence: CATSDRQMSKNIQYF.

This chain joins TRBV29-1 and TRBJ2-1; TCRdb's D call, TRBD2, is unchecked because there is no DNA. Per germline, CDR1 SQVTM and CDR2 ANQGSEA. The CDR3 totals 14 residues. The CDR3 spells CSVGWTSPNNEQFF.

This sequence joins TRBV7-9 and TRBJ2-7; as DNA is missing, the TRBD1 call by TCRdb cannot be tested. The CDR3 covers 16 residues. Per germline, CDR1 SEHNR and CDR2 FQNEAQ (reference sequence). CDR3: CASSLTRGSSSYEQYF.

The rearrangement joins TRBV9 to TRBJ2-5; the D call of TRBD1 rests on TCRdb alone, since no DNA is present to check it. The length of the CDR3 is 14 residues. Germline lookup yields CDR1 SGDLS and CDR2 YYNGEE. CDR3 region: CASSVGQYQETQYF.

This chain links TRBV13 with TRBJ2-3. Per the germline V gene, CDR1 is PRHDT and CDR2 is FYEKMQ (reference sequence). There are 12 residues in the CDR3. The CDR3 region is CASSQGWDTQYF.

The rearrangement links TRBV12-3 or TRBV12-4 to TRBJ2-7; the TCRdb D gene call, TRBD1, has no DNA to confirm it. The CDR3 length is 12 residues. This chain's CDR3 is CASTPGTYEQYF.

This rearrangement joins TRBV7-2 to TRBJ2-2; TCRdb returns TRBD1, unconfirmable since there is no DNA. Per the germline V gene, CDR1 is SGHTA and CDR2 is FQGNSA. The CDR3 extends over 15 amino acids. This CDR3 is CASSKWEQVPGELFF.

The chain joins TRBV29-1 to TRBJ2-1; with no DNA, the TCRdb D assignment of TRBD2 cannot be verified. Germline CDR1 and CDR2: SQVTM and ANQGSEA. This CDR3 has 13 amino acids. The CDR3 loop is CSADLRTVNEQFF.